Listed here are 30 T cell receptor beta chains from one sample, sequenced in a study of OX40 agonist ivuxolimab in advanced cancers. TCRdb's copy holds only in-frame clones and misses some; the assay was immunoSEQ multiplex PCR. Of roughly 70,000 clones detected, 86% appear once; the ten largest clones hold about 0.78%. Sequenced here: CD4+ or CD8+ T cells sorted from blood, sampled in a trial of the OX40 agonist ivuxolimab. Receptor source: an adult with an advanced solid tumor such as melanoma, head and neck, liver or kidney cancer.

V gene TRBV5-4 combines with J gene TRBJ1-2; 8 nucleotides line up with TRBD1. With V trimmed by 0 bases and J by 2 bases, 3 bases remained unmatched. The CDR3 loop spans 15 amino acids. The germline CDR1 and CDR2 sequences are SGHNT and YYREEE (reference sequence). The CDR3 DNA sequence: TGTGCCAGCAGCTTGGGGGCAGGGGGCAACTATGGCTACACCTTC. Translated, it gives CASSLGAGGNYGYTF.

CDR3 amino acids: CASSADRGYQPQHF. CDR3 nucleotide sequence: TGTGCCAGCAGCGCAGACAGAGGTTATCAGCCCCAGCATTTT. This chain uses TRBV7-2 with TRBJ1-5, with D maybe TRBD1 (5 bases). The CDR3 spans 14 residues. Germline V lookup: CDR1 SGHTA, CDR2 FQGNSA. Trimming took off 5 bases at V and 5 bases at J, with 13 bases between the two ends.

CDR3 sequence reads: CACTARGRPYEQYF. The CDR3, as DNA: TGTGCCTGCACAGCGCGGGGCCGGCCCTACGAGCAGTACTTC. The gene calls are TRBV30 and TRBJ2-7, with D possibly matching TRBD2 (6 bases). The germline gives CDR1 GTSNPN, CDR2 SVGIG (reference sequence). The CDR3 contains 14 residues. V shed 6 bases and J shed 2 bases, with 17 bases lying between them.

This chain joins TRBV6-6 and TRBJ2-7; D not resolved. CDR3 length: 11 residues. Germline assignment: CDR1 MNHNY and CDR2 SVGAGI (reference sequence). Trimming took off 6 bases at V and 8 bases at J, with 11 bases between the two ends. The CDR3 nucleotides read TGTGCCAGCAGCCAGTCTGGGCAGCAGTACTTC. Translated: CASSQSGQQYF.

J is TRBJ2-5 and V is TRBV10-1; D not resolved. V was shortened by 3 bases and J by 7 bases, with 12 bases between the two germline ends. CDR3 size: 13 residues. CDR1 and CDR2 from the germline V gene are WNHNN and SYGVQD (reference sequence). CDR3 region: CASSDGLKRTQYF. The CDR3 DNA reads TGCGCCAGCAGTGACGGTTTAAAGAGGACCCAGTACTTC.

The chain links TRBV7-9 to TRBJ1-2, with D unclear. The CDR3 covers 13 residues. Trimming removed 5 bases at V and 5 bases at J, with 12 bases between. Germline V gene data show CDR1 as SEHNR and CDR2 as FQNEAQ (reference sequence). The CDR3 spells CASSRPGGYGYTF. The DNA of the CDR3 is TGTGCCAGCAGCCGGCCGGGTGGATATGGCTACACCTTC. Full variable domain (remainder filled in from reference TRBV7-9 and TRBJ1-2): DTGVSQNPRHKITKRGQNVTFRCDPISEHNRLYWYRQTLGQGPEFLTYFQNEAQLEKSRLLSDRFSAERPKGSFSTLEIQRTEQGDSAMYLCASSRPGGYGYTFGSGTRLTVV.

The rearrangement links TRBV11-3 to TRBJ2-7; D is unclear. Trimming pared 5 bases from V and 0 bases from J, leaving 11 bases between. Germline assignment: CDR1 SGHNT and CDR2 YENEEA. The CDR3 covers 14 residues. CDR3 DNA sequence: TGTGCCAGCAGCCCTGGTTCCGGCTCCTACGAGCAGTACTTC. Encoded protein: CASSPGSGSYEQYF.

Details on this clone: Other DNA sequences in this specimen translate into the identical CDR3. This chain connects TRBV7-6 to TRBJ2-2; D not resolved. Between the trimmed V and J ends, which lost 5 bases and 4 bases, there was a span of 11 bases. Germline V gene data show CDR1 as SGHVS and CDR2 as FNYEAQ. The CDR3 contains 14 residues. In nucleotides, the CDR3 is TGTGCCAGCAGCCTCTCGGACGGCACCGGGGAGCTGTTTTTT. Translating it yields CASSLSDGTGELFF.

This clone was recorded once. CDR3 in DNA: TGTGCCAGCAGCGTAGGTCCAATCAAGGCCCCGGGGCGCTCTGGGGCCAACGTCCTGACTTTC. Its translation is CASSVGPIKAPGRSGANVLTF. The chain carries TRBV9 and TRBJ2-6; D tentatively reads TRBD1 or TRBD2 (5 bases each). In germline, CDR1 is SGDLS, CDR2 YYNGEE. Trimming removed 0 bases at V and 0 bases at J, with 22 bases between. CDR3 size: 21 residues.

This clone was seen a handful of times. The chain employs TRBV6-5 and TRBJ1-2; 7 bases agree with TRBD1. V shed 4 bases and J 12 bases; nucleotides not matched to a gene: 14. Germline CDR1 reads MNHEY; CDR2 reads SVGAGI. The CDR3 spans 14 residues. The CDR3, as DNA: TGTGCCAGCAGTTCGAACGCCGGGACAGCTAAGAACACCTTC. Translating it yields CASSSNAGTAKNTF.

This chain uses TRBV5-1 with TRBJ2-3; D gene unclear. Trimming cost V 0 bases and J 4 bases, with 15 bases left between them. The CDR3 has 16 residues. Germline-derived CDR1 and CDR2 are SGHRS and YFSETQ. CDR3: CASSLGAEQRADTQYF. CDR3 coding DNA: TGCGCCAGCAGCTTGGGGGCGGAACAAAGGGCAGATACGCAGTATTTT. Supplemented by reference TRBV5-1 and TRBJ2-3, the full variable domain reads KAGVTQTPRYLIKTRGQQVTLSCSPISGHRSVSWYQQTPGQGLQFLFEYFSETQRNKGNFPGRFSGRQFSNSRSEMNVSTLELGDSALYLCASSLGAEQRADTQYFGPGTRLTVL.

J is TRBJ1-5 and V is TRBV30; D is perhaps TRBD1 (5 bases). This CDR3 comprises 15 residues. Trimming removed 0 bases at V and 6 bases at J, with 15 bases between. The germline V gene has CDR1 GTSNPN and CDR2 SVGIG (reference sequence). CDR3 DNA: TGTGCCTGGAGTGTACAGTCAGGGAGCCTTCAGCCCCAGCATTTT. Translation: CAWSVQSGSLQPQHF. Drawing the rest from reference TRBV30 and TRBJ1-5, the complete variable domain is SQTIHQWPATLVQPVGSPLSLECTVEGTSNPNLYWYRQAAGRGLQLLFYSVGIGQISSEVPQNLSASRPQDRQFILSSKKLLLSDSGFYLCAWSVQSGSLQPQHFGDGTRLSIL.

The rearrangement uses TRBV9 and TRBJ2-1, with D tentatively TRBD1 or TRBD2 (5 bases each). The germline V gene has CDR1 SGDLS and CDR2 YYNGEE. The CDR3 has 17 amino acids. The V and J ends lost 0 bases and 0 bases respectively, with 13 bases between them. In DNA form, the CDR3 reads TGTGCCAGCAGCGTAGAAGGGCACGGGACCTCCTACAATGAGCAGTTCTTC. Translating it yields CASSVEGHGTSYNEQFF.

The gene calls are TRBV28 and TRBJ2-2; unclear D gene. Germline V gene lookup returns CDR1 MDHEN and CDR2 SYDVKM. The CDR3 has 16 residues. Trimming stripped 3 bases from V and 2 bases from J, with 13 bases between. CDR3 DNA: TGTGCCAGCAGTTTGGCAGGAGCACGAAACACCGGGGAGCTGTTTTTT. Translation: CASSLAGARNTGELFF.

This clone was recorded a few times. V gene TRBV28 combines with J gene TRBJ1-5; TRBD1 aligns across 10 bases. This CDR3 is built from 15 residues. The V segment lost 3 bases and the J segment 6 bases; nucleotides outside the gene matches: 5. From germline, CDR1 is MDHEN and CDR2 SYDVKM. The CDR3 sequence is CASSFRGQGTQPQHF. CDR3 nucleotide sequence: TGTGCCAGCAGTTTTCGGGGACAGGGGACTCAGCCCCAGCATTTT.

The chain's CDR3 is CASSVPGQGAQTGELFF. CDR3 bases: TGTGCCAGCAGCGTCCCGGGACAGGGGGCGCAAACCGGGGAGCTGTTTTTT. V and J are TRBV5-4 and TRBJ2-2; 12 bases align to TRBD1. The length of the CDR3 is 17 residues. From germline, CDR1 is SGHNT and CDR2 YYREEE (reference sequence). Trimming cost V 4 bases and J 5 bases; bases outside gene matches: 9.

The CDR3 loop reads CASSLGDPAPFF. The CDR3 DNA is TGTGCCAGCAGCTTAGGAGATCCAGCGCCGTTCTTC. The V call is TRBV11-2, the J call TRBJ2-1; D unclear. The germline gives CDR1 SGHAT, CDR2 FQNNGV. The CDR3 consists of 12 residues. V lost 1 base and J lost 15, with 13 bases in between.

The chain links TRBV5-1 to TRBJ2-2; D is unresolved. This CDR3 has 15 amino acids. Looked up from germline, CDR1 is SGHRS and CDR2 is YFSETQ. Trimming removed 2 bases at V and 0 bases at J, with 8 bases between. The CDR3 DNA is TGCGCCAGCAGCTTTCTCAGCCCGAACACCGGGGAGCTGTTTTTT. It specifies CASSFLSPNTGELFF.

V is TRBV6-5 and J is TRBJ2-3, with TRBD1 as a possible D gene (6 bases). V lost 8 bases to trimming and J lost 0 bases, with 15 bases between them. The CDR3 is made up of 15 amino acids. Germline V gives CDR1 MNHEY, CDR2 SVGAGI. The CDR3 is CASGRGSTSTDTQYF. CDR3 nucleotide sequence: TGTGCCAGCGGTAGGGGGTCTACTAGCACAGATACGCAGTATTTT.

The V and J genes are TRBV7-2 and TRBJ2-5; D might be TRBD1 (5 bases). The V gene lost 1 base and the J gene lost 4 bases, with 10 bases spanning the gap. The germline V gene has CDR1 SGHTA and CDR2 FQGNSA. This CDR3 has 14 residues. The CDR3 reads CASSLVAGRETQYF. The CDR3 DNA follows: TGTGCCAGCAGCTTAGTCGCAGGGCGAGAGACCCAGTACTTC.

CDR3 sequence reads: CASSLTGSYNEQFF. In DNA, the CDR3 is TGTGCCAGCAGCTTAACGGGCTCCTACAATGAGCAGTTCTTC. The V gene is TRBV7-2, the J gene TRBJ2-1; D call uncertain. Germline V gives CDR1 SGHTA, CDR2 FQGNSA. The CDR3 totals 14 residues. V was cut by 2 bases and J by 0 bases, with 5 bases left in between.

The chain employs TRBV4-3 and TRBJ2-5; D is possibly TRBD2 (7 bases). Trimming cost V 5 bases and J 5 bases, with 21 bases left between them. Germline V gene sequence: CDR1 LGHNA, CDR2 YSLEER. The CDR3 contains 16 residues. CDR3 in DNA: TGCGCCAGCAGCTACTCTAGAGGGGGGGGCTGGGAGACCCAGTACTTC. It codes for CASSYSRGGGWETQYF.

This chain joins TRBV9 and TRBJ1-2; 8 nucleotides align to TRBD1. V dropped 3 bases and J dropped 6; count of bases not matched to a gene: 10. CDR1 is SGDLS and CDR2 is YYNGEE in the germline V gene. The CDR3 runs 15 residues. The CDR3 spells CASSGTGLRVHGYTF. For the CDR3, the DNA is TGTGCCAGCAGCGGGACAGGGTTGCGGGTGCATGGCTACACCTTC.

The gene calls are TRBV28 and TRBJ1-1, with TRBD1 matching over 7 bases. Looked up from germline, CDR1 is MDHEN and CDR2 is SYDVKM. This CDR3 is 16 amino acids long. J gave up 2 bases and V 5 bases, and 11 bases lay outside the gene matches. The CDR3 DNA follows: TGTGCCAGCAGTCGCGAGGACAGGCCGCTAAACACTGAAGCTTTCTTT. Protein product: CASSREDRPLNTEAFF.

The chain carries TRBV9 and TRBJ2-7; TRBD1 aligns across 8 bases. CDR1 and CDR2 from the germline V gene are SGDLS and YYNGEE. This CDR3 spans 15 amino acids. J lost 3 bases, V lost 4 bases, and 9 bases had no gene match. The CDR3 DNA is TGTGCCAGCAGCTGGGGACAGGCGAGCGTCTACGAGCAGTACTTC. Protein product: CASSWGQASVYEQYF.

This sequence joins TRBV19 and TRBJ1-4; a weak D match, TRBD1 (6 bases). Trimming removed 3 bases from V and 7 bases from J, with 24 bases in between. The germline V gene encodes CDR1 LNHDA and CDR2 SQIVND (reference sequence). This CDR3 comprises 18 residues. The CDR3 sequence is CASSIDPGLGGRAEKLFF. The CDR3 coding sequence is TGTGCCAGTAGTATTGATCCAGGCCTCGGGGGCAGAGCTGAAAAACTGTTTTTT.

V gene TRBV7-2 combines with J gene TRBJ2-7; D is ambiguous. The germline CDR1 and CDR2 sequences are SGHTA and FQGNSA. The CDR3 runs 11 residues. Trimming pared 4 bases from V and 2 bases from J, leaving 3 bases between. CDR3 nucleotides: TGTGCCAGCAGCTATACCTACGAGCAGTACTTC. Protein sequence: CASSYTYEQYF.

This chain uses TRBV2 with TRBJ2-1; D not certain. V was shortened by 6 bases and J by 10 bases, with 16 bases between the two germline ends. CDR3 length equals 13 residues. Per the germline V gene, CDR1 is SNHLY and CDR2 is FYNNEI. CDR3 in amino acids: CASRPDASGEQFF. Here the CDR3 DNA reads TGTGCCAGCAGACCCGATGCGTCTGGGGAGCAGTTCTTC.

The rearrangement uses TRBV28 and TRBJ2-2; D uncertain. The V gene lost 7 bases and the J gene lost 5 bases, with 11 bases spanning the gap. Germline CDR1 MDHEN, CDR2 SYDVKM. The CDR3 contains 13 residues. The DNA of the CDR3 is TGTGCCAGCATTACAATGGGGACCGGGGAGCTGTTTTTT. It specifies CASITMGTGELFF. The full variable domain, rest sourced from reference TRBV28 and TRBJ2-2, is DVKVTQSSRYLVKRTGEKVFLECVQDMDHENMFWYRQDPGLGLRLIYFSYDVKMKEKGDIPEGYSVSREKKERFSLILESASTNQTSMYLCASITMGTGELFFGEGSRLTVL.

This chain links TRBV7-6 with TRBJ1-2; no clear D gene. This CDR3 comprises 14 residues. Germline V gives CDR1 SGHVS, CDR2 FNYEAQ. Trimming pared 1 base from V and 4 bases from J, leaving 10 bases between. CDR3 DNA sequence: TGTGCCAGCAGCTTAGGGGTCAATAGCTATGGCTACACCTTC. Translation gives CASSLGVNSYGYTF.